What follows describes a single T cell receptor (beta chain). The antigen is undetermined. Donors had nominal health at sampling but likely had unrecorded immune exposures. V dropped 3 bases and J dropped 3; count of bases not matched to a gene: 0. From germline, CDR1 is LNHDA and CDR2 SQIVND (reference sequence). The CDR3 is 13 residues long. These data originate in a study of cytomegalovirus exposure and HLA in healthy donors. With 60 Vbeta and 13 Jbeta primers, the PCR was carried out. Assay: immunoSEQ multiplex PCR; the TCRdb copy retains only in-frame clones and omits some. The sample holds some 140,000 clones, 70% to 85% seen once. Study-wide findings and caveats: An analysis done earlier found most TCR beta V segments productive about 87% or about 30% of the time.

The sequenced sample was PBMCs. The genes are TRBV19 and TRBJ1-1; 8 bases match TRBD1. The source is a man aged 40-55 years in good health and CMV-seropositive. The CDR3: CASSMTGDTEAFF. In DNA form, the CDR3 reads TGTGCCAGTAGTATGACAGGGGACACTGAAGCTTTCTTT. Supplemented by reference TRBV19 and TRBJ1-1, the full variable domain reads DGGITQSPKYLFRKEGQNVTLSCEQNLNHDAMYWYRQDPGQGLRLIYYSQIVNDFQKGDIAEGYSVSREKKESFPLTVTSAQKNPTAFYLCASSMTGDTEAFFGQGTRLTVV.